This T cell receptor (beta chain) was identified during a study of blood T cells in healthy people across ages. Study results and caveats: Expanded clonotype shifts may have been confounded, as the donors had an unknown CMV status. From one million sequenced T cells, diversity estimates were lower bounds.

Together with a sample-barcoded 5' primer, a J-beta primer mix was included in a second PCR lasting about 7 to 11 cycles. TCRdb called the 5' RACE reads again in MiXCR, with one record for every CDR3 protein. The sample has 650,000 to 1,000,000 distinct CDR3 sequences; 36% are singletons. CDR3 size: 16 residues. Deletions cut 4 bases from V and 0 bases from J, with 13 bases between. The V gene's germline CDR1 is SGHAT and CDR2 FQDESV (reference sequence). As regards this clonotype: The antigen is not known.

The chain has TRBV11-1 and TRBJ2-4; D call uncertain. The material sequenced was blood. The origin of this receptor is a man younger than 35 in good health. This CDR3 reads CASSSGLILAKNIQYF. The CDR3 bases are TGTGCCAGCAGCTCAGGTCTCATTCTAGCCAAAAACATTCAGTACTTC.